This T cell receptor (beta chain) was recovered during a study of neurological immune-mediated disorders. Study-wide background: Of the approximately 34 patients who had multiple sclerosis, around 30 had the relapsing-remitting form and 3 had the secondary progressive form.

TCRdb independently ran MiXCR on the 5' RACE reads; one entry per CDR3 protein. The sample has more than 45,000 distinct CDR3 sequences, 4.2% seen once. V was pared by 1 base and J by 7 bases, with 10 bases of the junction left unmatched. Germline lookup yields CDR1 SEHNR and CDR2 FQNEAQ (reference sequence). The CDR3 is 16 residues long. This clonotype was recorded many times. The sample taken for sequencing was PBMCs. This TCR derives from a man between 45 and 60 years old with multiple sclerosis. The chain has TRBV7-9 and TRBJ2-7; 10 positions match TRBD2. The CDR3 sequence: CASSLESGRALEEQYF. The CDR3 DNA sequence: TGTGCCAGCAGCTTAGAAAGCGGGAGGGCCCTCGAGGAGCAGTACTTC.